A single sample is the source of the 3 T cell receptor beta chains below, sequenced in a study of blood T cells in healthy people across ages. A second roughly 7 to 11 cycle PCR used barcoded and J-beta primers. A single record per CDR3 protein comes from TCRdb applying MiXCR to the 5' RACE reads. The sample carries some 760,000 distinct CDR3 sequences, roughly 25% recorded once. These data were likewise used in another study, on T cells of mothers and their children.

The sample comprised blood. The receptors were gathered from a boy aged 10-17 years in good health.

This clonotype was picked up a small number of times. The CDR3 is CASSPGQGVSGANVLTF. The CDR3 DNA reads TGTGCCAGCAGTCCAGGACAGGGGGTCTCTGGGGCCAACGTCCTGACTTTC. The V gene is TRBV27, the J gene TRBJ2-6; 10 nucleotides line up with TRBD1. J was trimmed by 0 bases and V by 5 bases; bases with no gene match: 4. Germline V gene lookup returns CDR1 MNHEY and CDR2 SMNVEV (reference sequence). The CDR3 sequence is 17 residues long.

V and J are TRBV6-5 and TRBJ2-3; 9 nucleotides agree with TRBD2. J gave up 4 bases and V 10 bases, and 9 bases lay outside the gene matches. The CDR3 length is 14 residues. CDR1 is MNHEY and CDR2 is SVGAGI in the germline V gene. CDR3 in amino acids: CATRRGLASDTQYF. CDR3 coding DNA: TGTGCCACCCGGAGGGGACTAGCATCAGATACGCAGTATTTT.

V and J are TRBV9 and TRBJ1-2; TRBD1 matches at 9 bases. CDR1 SGDLS and CDR2 YYNGEE come from the germline V gene. CDR3 size: 15 residues. J lost 5 bases, V lost 4 bases, and 9 bases had no gene match. CDR3 residues: CASSPGQGLQYGYTF. Here the CDR3 DNA reads TGTGCCAGCAGCCCCGGACAGGGGCTACAGTATGGCTACACCTTC.